This T cell receptor beta chain was observed in a study of shared clonotypes between healthy human individuals. Findings and caveats of the study: It was observed that approximately 5% of naive CD4 clonotypes were shared across a few donors. On the whole, naive subsets had larger estimated richness than memory subsets had. The donor pool, a small one, limited the genetic and exposure-history diversity represented.

Only one count was recorded for this clone. Its antigen is currently unknown. Using immunoSEQ multiplex PCR, the repertoire was profiled, and TCRdb retains in-frame clones only, with some absent. The sample shows around 2.1 million clones, 90% to 95% of them seen only once. As defined, naive CD8 cells were CD45RO-negative and positively selected for CCR7, with terminally differentiated effector memory CD45RA+ cells excluded. Donors were Caucasian adults residing in Nashville, Tennessee, USA. This CDR3 contains 15 residues. After removal of 8 bases from V and 4 bases from J, the junction contained 10 bases not matched to a gene. The germline V gene has CDR1 SEHNR and CDR2 FQNEAQ (reference sequence).

The receptor's source is a man aged 18 to 35 in good health. Some clones in this sample may be carry-over from other donors' samples. The sequenced sample consisted of naive CD8+ T cells from PBMCs. The genes are TRBV7-9 and TRBJ1-2; 10 positions agree with TRBD1. CDR3 sequence reads: CASGLDRGPFYGYTF. Written as DNA, the CDR3 is TGTGCCAGCGGCCTAGACAGGGGGCCTTTCTATGGCTACACCTTC.